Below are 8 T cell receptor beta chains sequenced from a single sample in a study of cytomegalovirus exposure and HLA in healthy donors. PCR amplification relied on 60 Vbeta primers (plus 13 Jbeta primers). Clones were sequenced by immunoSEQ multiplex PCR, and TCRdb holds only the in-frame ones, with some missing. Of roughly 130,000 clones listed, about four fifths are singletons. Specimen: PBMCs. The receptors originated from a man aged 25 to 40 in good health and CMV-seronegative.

The CDR3 nucleotides read TGTGCCAGCAGTCCAGGGTCCGGCACTGAAGCTTTCTTT. Encoded protein: CASSPGSGTEAFF. V and J are TRBV28 and TRBJ1-1; D is perhaps TRBD1 (5 bases). The germline CDR1 and CDR2 sequences are MDHEN and SYDVKM. The CDR3 spans 13 residues. V was pared by 5 bases and J by 4 bases, with 11 bases between.

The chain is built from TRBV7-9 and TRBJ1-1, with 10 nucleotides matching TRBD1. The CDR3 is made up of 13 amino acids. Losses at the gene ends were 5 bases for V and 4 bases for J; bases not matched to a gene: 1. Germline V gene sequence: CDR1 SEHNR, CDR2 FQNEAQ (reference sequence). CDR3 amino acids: CASSGQGGTEAFF. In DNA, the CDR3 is TGTGCCAGCAGCGGACAGGGGGGCACTGAAGCTTTCTTT.

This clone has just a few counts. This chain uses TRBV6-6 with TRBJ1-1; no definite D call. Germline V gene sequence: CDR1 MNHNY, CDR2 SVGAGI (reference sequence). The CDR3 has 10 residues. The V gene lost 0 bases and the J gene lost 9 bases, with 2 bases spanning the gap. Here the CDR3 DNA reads TGTGCCAGCAGTTACTCTAAAGCTTTCTTT. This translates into CASSYSKAFF.

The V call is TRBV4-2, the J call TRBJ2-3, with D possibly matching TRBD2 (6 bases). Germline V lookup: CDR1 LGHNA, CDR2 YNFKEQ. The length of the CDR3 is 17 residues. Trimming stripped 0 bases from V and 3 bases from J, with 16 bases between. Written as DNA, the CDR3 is TGTGCCAGCAGCCAAGATCTTTTTTTGGAGGGTACAGATACGCAGTATTTT. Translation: CASSQDLFLEGTDTQYF.

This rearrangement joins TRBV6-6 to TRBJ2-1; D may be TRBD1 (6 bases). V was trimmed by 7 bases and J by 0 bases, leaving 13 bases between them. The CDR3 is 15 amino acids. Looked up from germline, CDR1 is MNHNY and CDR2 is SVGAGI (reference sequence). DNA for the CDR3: TGTGCCAGCAAGACAACAGGGAGCTCCTACAATGAGCAGTTCTTC. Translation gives CASKTTGSSYNEQFF.

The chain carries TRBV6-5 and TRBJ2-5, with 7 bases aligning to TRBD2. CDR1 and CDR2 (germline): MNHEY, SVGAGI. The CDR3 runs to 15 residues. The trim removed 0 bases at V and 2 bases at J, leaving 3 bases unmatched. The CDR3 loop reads CASSYSGGQQETQYF. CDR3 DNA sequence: TGTGCCAGCAGTTACTCGGGAGGGCAGCAAGAGACCCAGTACTTC.

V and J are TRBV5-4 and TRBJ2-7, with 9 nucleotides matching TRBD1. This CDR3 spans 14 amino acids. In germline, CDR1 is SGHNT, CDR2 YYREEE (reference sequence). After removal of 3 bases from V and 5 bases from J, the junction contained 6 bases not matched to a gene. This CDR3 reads CASSSPDRGHEQYF. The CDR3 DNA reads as TGTGCCAGCAGCTCCCCGGACAGGGGACACGAGCAGTACTTC.

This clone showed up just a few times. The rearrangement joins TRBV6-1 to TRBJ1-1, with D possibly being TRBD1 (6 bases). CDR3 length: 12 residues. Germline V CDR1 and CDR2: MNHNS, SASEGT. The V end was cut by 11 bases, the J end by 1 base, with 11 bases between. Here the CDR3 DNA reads TGTGCCGGTGAGGGGGAGAACACTGAAGCTTTCTTT. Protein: CAGEGENTEAFF.